This T cell receptor (beta chain) emerged from a study of regulatory T cells in long-lasting Graves disease. Study-wide context: Over 5 years of antithyroid drugs plus positive TSH receptor antibodies defined persistent Graves' disease.

The V and J ends lost 4 bases and 10 bases respectively, with 17 bases between them. The CDR3 totals 15 residues. The germline V gene has CDR1 SGHTA and CDR2 FQGNSA. General study findings and limits: Persistent patients had more shared public clonotypes (around 3,000) than new patients (approximately 920). Patients with persistent disease showed a bias toward TRBV28, TRBJ1-2 and TRBJ2-5.

iRepertoire HTBI primers and Arm-PCR of CDR3 regions built TCR beta libraries. In the original analysis: Gene usage covered about 62 TRBV and roughly 14 TRBJ segments. TCRdb itself ran the multiplex PCR reads through MiXCR, one entry per CDR3 protein. The V and J calls and clone size come from TCRdb's table, not from the authors' own analysis. Seen here are over 650,000 distinct CDR3 sequences, 25% to 35% observed once, and the top ten hold around 42%. Noted time point: persistent/refractory GD, antithyroid drugs over 5 years with positive TRAb. Extracted RNA from PBMCs served as the source of the TCR library. This clonotype has a handful of counts. The antigen is not known.

Specimen: peripheral blood mononuclear cells (PBMCs), collected when the disease was refractory, from a patient treated with antithyroid drugs. V and J are TRBV7-2 and TRBJ1-6; D gene unclear. This TCR derives from a female donor with Graves disease. The CDR3 loop reads CASSSRPAGNSPLHF. The DNA for the CDR3 is TGTGCCAGCAGCTCACGGCCCGCAGGCAACTCACCCCTCCACTTT.